These 2 T cell receptor beta chains share one sample of origin, sequenced in a study of cytomegalovirus exposure and HLA in healthy donors (dated by TCRdb to 2017 to 2019). The library came from the immunoSEQ multiplex PCR assay. For the multiplex PCR, a mixture combining 60 forward primers for TCR Vbeta segments and 13 reverse primers for TCR Jbeta segments was used. The source is immuneACCESS, and TCRdb retained only in-frame sequences with V and J called. Part of the clones is not carried over; for the studies checked, unresolved V genes explain less than half of this, and the remainder is unexplained. The sample profile shows about 130,000 clones; roughly 79% of them were found once. The top ten hold 2.5% to 3% of the sample. Material for sequencing was PBMCs. Every receptor here comes from a boy between 2 and 10 years old in good health and CMV-seronegative.

The CDR3 protein is CASSLLLTDTQYF. The CDR3 DNA reads TGTGCCAGCAGCCTTTTACTCACAGATACGCAGTATTTT. This sequence joins TRBV7-9 and TRBJ2-3; no clear D. The germline gives CDR1 SEHNR, CDR2 FQNEAQ (reference sequence). The CDR3 totals 13 residues. Trimming removed 5 bases at V and 2 bases at J, with 8 bases between.

This clone was seen only a few times. The V and J genes are TRBV7-2 and TRBJ1-1; TRBD1 is a possible D gene (5 bases). V was pared by 1 base and J by 0 bases, with 12 bases between. The CDR3 loop spans 16 amino acids. Germline V CDR1 and CDR2: SGHTA, FQGNSA. CDR3 in DNA: TGTGCCAGCAGCTTAGAATCAGGGCGGTTGAACACTGAAGCTTTCTTT. Protein: CASSLESGRLNTEAFF.